This TCR beta chain originates from a study of cytomegalovirus exposure and HLA in healthy donors. The wider study: Inside one of the first data releases sat around 77 million unique TCRs taken from HLA-typed donors.

The CDR3 is 15 residues long. Germline V lookup: CDR1 MNHEY, CDR2 SMNVEV (reference sequence). V trimming: 2 bases; J trimming: 5 bases; junction bases outside the gene matches: 6. A multiplex PCR was run with 60 Vbeta primers and 13 Jbeta primers. The method was immunoSEQ multiplex PCR; TCRdb's version includes in-frame clones alone and lacks a portion of them. The sample gives 160,000 or so clones, around four fifths of which show up once; less than 5% is in the top ten. The donors, nominally healthy at sampling, likely had unrecorded immune exposures. Specimen: PBMCs. This receptor was taken from a man in his forties or fifties in good health and CMV-seropositive. V and J are TRBV27 and TRBJ2-5; 9 bases match TRBD2. The CDR3 sequence is CASSLGSGSLETQYF. CDR3 sequence (DNA): TGTGCCAGCAGTTTAGGTAGCGGGAGTCTGGAGACCCAGTACTTC.